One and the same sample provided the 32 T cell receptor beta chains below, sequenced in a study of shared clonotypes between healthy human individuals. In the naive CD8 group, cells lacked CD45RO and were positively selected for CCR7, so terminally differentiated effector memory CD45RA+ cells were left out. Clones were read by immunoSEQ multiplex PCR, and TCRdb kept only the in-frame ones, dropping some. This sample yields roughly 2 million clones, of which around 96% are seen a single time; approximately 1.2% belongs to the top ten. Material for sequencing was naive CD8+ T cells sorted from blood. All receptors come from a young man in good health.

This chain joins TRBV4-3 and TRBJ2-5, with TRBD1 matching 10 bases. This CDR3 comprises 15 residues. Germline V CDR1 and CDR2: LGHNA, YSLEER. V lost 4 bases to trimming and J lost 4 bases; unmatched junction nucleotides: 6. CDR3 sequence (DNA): TGCGCCAGCAGCCGCCGCGGACAGGGGGGAGAGACCCAGTACTTC. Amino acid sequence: CASSRRGQGGETQYF.

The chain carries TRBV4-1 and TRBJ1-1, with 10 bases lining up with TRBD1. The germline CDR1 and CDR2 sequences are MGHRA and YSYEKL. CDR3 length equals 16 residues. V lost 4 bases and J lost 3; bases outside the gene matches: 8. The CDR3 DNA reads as TGCGCCAGCAGCCCGGGACCGGGACAGGGGTACACTGAAGCTTTCTTT. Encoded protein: CASSPGPGQGYTEAFF.

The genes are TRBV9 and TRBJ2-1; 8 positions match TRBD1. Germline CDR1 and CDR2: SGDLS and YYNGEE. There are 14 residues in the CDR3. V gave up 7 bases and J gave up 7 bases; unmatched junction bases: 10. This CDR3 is CASGPGGGRNEQFF. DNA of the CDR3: TGTGCCAGCGGGCCAGGGGGCGGCAGAAATGAGCAGTTCTTC.

The CDR3 protein is CASSPIAGSTDTQYF. Written as DNA, the CDR3 is TGCGCCAGCAGCCCAATAGCGGGATCTACAGATACGCAGTATTTT. The J gene is TRBJ2-3, the V gene TRBV5-1; 8 bases map to TRBD2. This CDR3 contains 15 residues. Germline V gene data show CDR1 as SGHRS and CDR2 as YFSETQ. J gave up 3 bases and V 4 bases, and 7 bases lay outside the gene matches.

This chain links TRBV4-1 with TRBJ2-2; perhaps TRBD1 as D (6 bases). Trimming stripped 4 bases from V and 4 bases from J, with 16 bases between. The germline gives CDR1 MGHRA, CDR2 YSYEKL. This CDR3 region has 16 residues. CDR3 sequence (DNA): TGCGCCAGCAGCCCAGGCAGGGGCCCCGCCACCGGGGAGCTGTTTTTT. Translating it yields CASSPGRGPATGELFF.

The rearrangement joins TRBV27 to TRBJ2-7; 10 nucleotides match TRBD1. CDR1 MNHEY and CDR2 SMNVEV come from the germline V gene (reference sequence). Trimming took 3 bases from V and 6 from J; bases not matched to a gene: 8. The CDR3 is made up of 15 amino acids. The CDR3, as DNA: TGTGCCAGCAGTTTCTCCGGGACAGGGGCCTCCGAGCAGTACTTC. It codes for CASSFSGTGASEQYF.

The CDR3, as DNA: TGTGCCAGCAGCTTAGCGGACGGACCAGGGGAAAAACTGTTTTTT. It is translated as CASSLADGPGEKLFF. The J gene is TRBJ1-4, the V gene TRBV7-8; D perhaps matches TRBD1 (5 bases). This CDR3 region has 15 residues. Trimming shortened V by 0 bases and J by 8 bases, and 13 bases separated the two germline ends. Germline loops: CDR1 SGHVS, CDR2 FQNEAQ.

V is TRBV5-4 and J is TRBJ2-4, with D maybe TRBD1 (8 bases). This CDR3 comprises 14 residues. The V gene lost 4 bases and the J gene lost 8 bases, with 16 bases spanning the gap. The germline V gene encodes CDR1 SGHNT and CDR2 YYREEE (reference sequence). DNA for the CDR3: TGTGCCAGCAGCATCTGGACAGGGAGGGACATTCAGTACTTC. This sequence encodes CASSIWTGRDIQYF.

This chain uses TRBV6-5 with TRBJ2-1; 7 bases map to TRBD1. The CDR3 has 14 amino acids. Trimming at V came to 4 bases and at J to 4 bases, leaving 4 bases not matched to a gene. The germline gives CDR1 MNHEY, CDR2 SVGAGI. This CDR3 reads CASSSADRYNEQFF. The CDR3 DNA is TGTGCCAGCAGTTCGGCGGACAGGTACAATGAGCAGTTCTTC.

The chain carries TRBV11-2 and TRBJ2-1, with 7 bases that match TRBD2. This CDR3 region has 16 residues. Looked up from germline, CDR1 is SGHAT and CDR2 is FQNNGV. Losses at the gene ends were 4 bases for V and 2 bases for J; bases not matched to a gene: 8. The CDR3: CASSSLGGSPYNEQFF. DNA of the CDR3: TGTGCCAGCAGCTCCCTTGGCGGGAGCCCCTACAATGAGCAGTTCTTC.

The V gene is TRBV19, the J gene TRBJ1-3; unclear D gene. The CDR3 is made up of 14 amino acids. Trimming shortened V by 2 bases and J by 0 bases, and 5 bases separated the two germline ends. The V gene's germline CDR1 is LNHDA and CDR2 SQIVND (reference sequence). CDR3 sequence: CASSIYGSGNTIYF. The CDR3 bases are TGTGCCAGTAGTATATACGGCTCTGGAAACACCATATATTTT. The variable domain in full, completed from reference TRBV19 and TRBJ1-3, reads DGGITQSPKYLFRKEGQNVTLSCEQNLNHDAMYWYRQDPGQGLRLIYYSQIVNDFQKGDIAEGYSVSREKKESFPLTVTSAQKNPTAFYLCASSIYGSGNTIYFGEGSWLTVV.

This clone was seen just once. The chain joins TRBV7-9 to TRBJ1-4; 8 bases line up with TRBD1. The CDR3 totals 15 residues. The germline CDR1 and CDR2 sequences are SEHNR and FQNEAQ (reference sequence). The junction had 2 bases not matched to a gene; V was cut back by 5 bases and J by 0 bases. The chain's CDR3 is CASSPQGATNEKLFF. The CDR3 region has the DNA TGTGCCAGCAGCCCACAGGGGGCAACTAATGAAAAACTGTTTTTT.

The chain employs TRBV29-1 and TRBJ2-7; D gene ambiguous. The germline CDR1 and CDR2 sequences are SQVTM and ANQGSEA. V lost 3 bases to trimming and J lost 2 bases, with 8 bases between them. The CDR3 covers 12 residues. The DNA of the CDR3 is TGCAGCGTTGAGATTGCCCCCTACGAGCAGTACTTC. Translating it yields CSVEIAPYEQYF.

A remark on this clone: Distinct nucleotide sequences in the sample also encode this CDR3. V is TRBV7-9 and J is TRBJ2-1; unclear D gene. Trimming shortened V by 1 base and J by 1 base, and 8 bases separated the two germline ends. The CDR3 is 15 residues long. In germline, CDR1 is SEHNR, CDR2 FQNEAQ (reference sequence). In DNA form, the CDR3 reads TGTGCCAGCAGCTTAGGGGAAGGGTCCTACAATGAGCAGTTCTTC. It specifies CASSLGEGSYNEQFF.

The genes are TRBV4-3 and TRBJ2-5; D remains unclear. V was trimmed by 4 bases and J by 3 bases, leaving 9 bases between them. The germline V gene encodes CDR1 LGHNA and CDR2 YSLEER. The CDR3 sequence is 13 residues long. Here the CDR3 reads CASSRDVEETQYF. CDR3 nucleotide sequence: TGCGCCAGCAGCCGAGACGTGGAAGAGACCCAGTACTTC.

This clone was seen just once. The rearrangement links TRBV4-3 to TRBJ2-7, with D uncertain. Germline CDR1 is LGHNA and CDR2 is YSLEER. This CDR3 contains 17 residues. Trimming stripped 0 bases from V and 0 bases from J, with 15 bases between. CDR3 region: CASSQERSQKYSYEQYF. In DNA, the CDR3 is TGCGCCAGCAGCCAAGAAAGGAGTCAGAAGTACTCCTACGAGCAGTACTTC.

For the CDR3, the DNA is TGTGCCAGCAGAAATGGACAGGACACGGAAAAACTGTTTTTT. Translation: CASRNGQDTEKLFF. The chain has TRBV2 and TRBJ1-4; 7 bases are shared with TRBD1. Germline V gives CDR1 SNHLY, CDR2 FYNNEI. The CDR3 is made up of 14 amino acids. V shed 6 bases and J 8 bases; nucleotides not matched to a gene: 9.

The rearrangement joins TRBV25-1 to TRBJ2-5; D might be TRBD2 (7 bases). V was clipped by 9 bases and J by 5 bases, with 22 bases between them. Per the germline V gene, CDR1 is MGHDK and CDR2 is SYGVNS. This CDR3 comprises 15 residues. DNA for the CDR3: TGTGCCAGTGGGCCCGAGGGGGGGGCCTGGGAGACCCAGTACTTC. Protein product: CASGPEGGAWETQYF.

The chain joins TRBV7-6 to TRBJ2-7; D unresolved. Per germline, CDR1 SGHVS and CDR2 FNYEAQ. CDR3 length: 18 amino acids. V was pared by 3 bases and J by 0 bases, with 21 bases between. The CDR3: CASSLSSSLQFSSYEQYF. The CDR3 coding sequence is TGTGCCAGCAGCTTGTCCAGCTCCCTCCAATTTAGCTCCTACGAGCAGTACTTC.

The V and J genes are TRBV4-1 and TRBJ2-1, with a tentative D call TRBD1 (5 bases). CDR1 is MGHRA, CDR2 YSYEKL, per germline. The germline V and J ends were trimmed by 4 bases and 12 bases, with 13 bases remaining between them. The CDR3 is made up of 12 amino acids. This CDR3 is CASSLPTGLQFF. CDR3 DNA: TGCGCCAGCAGCCTACCAACAGGCCTGCAGTTCTTC.

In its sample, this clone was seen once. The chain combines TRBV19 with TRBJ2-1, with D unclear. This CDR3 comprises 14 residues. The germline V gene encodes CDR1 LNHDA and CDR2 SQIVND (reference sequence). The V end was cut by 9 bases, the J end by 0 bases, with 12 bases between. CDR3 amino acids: CASKEVSSYNEQFF. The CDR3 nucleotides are TGTGCCAGCAAAGAAGTGAGCTCCTACAATGAGCAGTTCTTC.

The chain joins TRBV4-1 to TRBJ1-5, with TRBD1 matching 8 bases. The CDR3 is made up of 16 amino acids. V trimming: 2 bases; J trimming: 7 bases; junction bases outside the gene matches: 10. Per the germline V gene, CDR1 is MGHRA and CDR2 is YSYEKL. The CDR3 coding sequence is TGCGCCAGCAGCCAAACACCAGGGGGCGCGGGGCAGCCCCAGCATTTT. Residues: CASSQTPGGAGQPQHF.

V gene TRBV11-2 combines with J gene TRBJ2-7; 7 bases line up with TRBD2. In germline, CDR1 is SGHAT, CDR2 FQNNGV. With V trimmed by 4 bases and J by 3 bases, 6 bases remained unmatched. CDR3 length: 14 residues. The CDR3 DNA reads TGTGCCAGCAGCTCCCAGGGACTAATCTACGAGCAGTACTTC. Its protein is CASSSQGLIYEQYF.

In nucleotides, the CDR3 is TGCAGCGTTGAGCAGTTATACGGGAACACTGAAGCTTTCTTT. Amino acids: CSVEQLYGNTEAFF. The chain is built from TRBV29-1 and TRBJ1-1; no definite D call. Germline CDR1 reads SQVTM; CDR2 reads ANQGSEA. The V and J ends lost 3 bases and 1 base respectively, with 12 bases between them. The CDR3 is 14 amino acids.

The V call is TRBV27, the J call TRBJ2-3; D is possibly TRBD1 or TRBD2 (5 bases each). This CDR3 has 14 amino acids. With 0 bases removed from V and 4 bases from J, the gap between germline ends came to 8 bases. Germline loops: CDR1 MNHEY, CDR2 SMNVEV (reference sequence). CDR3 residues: CASSLSGESDTQYF. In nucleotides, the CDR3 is TGTGCCAGCAGTTTATCAGGGGAGTCAGATACGCAGTATTTT.

The CDR3 protein is CASSQPGQANYGYTF. CDR3 bases: TGCGCCAGCAGCCAGCCGGGACAGGCCAACTATGGCTACACCTTC. The V gene is TRBV4-1, the J gene TRBJ1-2; 8 bases line up with TRBD1. V shed 3 bases, J shed 2 bases, and the junction held 5 bases outside the gene matches. The germline gives CDR1 MGHRA, CDR2 YSYEKL. The CDR3 consists of 15 residues.

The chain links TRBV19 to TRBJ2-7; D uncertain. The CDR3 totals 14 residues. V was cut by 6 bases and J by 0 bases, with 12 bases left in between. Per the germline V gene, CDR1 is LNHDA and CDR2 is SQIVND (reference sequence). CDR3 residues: CASSLLGTSYEQYF. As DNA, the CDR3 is TGTGCCAGTAGCCTCTTAGGTACCTCCTACGAGCAGTACTTC.

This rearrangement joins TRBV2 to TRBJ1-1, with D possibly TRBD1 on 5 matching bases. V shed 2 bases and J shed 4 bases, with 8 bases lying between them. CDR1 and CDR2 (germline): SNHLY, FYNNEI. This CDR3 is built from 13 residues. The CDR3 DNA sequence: TGTGCCAGCAGTGAAATGGGGGGCACTGAAGCTTTCTTT. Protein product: CASSEMGGTEAFF.

The DNA for the CDR3 is TGCGCCAGCAGCCCGGCACCCCCCCTAGCGGGGGGACCAGATACGCAGTATTTT. Protein: CASSPAPPLAGGPDTQYF. The chain has TRBV4-1 and TRBJ2-3; TRBD2 agrees at 11 bases. The CDR3 loop spans 18 amino acids. V dropped 4 bases and J dropped 4; count of bases not matched to a gene: 13. Looked up from germline, CDR1 is MGHRA and CDR2 is YSYEKL.

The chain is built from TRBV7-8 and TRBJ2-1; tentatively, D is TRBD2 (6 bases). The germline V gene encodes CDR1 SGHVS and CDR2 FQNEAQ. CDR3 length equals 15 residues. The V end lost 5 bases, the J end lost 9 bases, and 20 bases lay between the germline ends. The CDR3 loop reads CASSIGPLGGGEQFF. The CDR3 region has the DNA TGTGCCAGCAGCATCGGACCCCTCGGGGGAGGTGAGCAGTTCTTC.

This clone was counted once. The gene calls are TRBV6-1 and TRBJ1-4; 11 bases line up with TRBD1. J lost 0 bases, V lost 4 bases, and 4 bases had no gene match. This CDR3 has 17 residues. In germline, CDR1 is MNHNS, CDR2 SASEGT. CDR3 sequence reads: CASSGTGGVATNEKLFF. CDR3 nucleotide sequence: TGTGCCAGCAGTGGGACAGGGGGCGTTGCAACTAATGAAAAACTGTTTTTT.

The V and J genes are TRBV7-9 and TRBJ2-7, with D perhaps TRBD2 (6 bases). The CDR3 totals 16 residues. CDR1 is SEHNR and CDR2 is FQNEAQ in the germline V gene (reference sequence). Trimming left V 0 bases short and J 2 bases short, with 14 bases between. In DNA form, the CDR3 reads TGTGCCAGCAGCTTAGCGGTGGGGGACTTCACCTACGAGCAGTACTTC. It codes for CASSLAVGDFTYEQYF.